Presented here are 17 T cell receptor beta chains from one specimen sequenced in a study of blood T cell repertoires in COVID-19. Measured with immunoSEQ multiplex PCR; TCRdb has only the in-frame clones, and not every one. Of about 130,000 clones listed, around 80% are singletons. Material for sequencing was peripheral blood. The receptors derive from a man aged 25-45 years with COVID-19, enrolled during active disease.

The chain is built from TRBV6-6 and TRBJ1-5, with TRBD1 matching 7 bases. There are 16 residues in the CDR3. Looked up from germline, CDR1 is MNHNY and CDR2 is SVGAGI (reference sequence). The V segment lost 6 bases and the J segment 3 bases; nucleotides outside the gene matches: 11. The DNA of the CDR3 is TGTGCCAGCAGACCTAGCCGGGACAGCTCCAATCAGCCCCAGCATTTT. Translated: CASRPSRDSSNQPQHF.

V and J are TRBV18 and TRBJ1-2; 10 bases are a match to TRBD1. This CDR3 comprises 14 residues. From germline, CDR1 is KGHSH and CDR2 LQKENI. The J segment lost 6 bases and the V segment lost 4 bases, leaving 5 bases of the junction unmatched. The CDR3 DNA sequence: TGTGCCAGCTCACTCGCCGGGACAGGGGATGGCTACACCTTC. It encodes CASSLAGTGDGYTF. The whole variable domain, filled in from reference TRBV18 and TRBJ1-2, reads NAGVMQNPRHLVRRRGQEARLRCSPMKGHSHVYWYRQLPEEGLKFMVYLQKENIIDESGMPKERFSAEFPKEGPSILRIQQVVRGDSAAYFCASSLAGTGDGYTFGSGTRLTVV.

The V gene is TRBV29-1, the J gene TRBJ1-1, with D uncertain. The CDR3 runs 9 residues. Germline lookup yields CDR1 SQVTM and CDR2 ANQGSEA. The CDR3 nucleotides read TGCACAGTGAACACTGAAGCTTTCTTT. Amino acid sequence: CTVNTEAFF.

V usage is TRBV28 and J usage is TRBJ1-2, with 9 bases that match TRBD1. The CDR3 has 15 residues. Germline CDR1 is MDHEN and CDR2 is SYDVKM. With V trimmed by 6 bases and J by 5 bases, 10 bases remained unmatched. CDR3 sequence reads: CASRASGTGSYGYTF. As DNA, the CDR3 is TGTGCCAGCAGGGCCTCCGGGACAGGGAGTTATGGCTACACCTTC.

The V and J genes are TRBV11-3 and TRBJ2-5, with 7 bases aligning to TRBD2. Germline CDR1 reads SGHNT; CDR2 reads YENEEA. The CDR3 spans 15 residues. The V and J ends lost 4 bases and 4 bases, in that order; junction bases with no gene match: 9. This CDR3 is CASSSGAGYGETQYF. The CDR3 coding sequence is TGTGCCAGCAGCTCAGGAGCGGGATATGGAGAGACCCAGTACTTC.

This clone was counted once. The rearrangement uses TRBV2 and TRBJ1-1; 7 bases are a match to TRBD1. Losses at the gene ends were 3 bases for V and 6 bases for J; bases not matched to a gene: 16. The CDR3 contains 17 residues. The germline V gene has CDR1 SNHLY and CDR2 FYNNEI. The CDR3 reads CASSEIGGDPLSAEAFF. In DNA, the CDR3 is TGTGCCAGCAGTGAGATAGGGGGCGACCCCTTGAGCGCTGAAGCTTTCTTT.

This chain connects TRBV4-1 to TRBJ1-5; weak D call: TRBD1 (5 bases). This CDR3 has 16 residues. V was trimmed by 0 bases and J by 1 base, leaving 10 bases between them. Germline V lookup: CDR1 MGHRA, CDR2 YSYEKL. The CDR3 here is CASSQEWGGSNQPQHF. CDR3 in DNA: TGCGCCAGCAGCCAAGAATGGGGCGGCAGCAATCAGCCCCAGCATTTT.

The CDR3 sequence is CASSLGGVAENEQFF. CDR3 nucleotides: TGTGCCAGCAGCCTGGGGGGGGTGGCGGAGAATGAGCAGTTCTTC. The genes are TRBV3-1 (or the pseudogene TRBV3-2) and TRBJ2-1; 7 bases line up with TRBD2. The CDR3 sequence is 15 residues long. The V segment lost 4 bases and the J segment 7 bases; nucleotides outside the gene matches: 10. Germline V gives CDR1 LGHDT, CDR2 YNNKEL (reference sequence).

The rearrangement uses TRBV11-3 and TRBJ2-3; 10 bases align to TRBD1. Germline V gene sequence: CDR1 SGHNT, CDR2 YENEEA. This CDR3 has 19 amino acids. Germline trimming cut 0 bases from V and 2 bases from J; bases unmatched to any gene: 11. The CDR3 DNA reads TGTGCCAGCAGCTTAGATCAGTTGGGGGGGACAGGGGTCACAGATACGCAGTATTTT. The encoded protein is CASSLDQLGGTGVTDTQYF.

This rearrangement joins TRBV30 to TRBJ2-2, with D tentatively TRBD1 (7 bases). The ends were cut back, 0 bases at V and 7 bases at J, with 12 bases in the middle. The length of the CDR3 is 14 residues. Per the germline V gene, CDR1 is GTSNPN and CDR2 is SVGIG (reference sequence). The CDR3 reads CAWSVFQGGGELFF. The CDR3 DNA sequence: TGTGCCTGGAGTGTATTTCAGGGGGGCGGGGAGCTGTTTTTT.

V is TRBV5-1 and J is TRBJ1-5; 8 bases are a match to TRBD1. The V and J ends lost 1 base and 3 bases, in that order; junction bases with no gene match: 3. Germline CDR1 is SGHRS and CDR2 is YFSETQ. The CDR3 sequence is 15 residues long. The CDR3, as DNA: TGCGCCAGCAGCTTGACAGGGGGAGACAATCAGCCCCAGCATTTT. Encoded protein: CASSLTGGDNQPQHF.

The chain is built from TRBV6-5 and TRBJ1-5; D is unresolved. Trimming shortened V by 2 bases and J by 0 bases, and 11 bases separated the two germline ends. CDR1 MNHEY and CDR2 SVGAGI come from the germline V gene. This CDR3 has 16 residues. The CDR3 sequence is CASSYETGNSNQPQHF. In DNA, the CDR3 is TGTGCCAGCAGTTACGAGACTGGTAATAGCAATCAGCCCCAGCATTTT.

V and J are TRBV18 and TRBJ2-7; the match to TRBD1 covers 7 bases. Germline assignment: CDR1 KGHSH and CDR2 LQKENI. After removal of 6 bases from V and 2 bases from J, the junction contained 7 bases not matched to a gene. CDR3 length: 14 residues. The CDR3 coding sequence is TGTGCCAGCTCTAGGGACAGTACAACCTACGAGCAGTACTTC. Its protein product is CASSRDSTTYEQYF.

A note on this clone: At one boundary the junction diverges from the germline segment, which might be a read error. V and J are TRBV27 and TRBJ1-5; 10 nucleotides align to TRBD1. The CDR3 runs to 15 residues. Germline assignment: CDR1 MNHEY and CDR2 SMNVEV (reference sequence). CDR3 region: CASSLSGTGADPQHF. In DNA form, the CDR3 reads TGTGCCAGCAGTCTATCCGGGACAGGGGCCGATCCCCAGCATTTT.

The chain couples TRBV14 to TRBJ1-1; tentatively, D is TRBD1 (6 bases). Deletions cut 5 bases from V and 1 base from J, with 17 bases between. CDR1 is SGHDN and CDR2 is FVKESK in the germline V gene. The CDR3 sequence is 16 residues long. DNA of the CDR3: TGTGCCAGCAGCTCTATATCGGGGGGCAAGAACACTGAAGCTTTCTTT. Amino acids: CASSSISGGKNTEAFF.

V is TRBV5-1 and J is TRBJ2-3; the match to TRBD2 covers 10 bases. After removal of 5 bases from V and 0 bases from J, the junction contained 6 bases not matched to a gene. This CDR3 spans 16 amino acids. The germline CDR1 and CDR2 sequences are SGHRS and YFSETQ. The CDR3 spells CASSSIAGGSTDTQYF. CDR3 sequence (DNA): TGCGCCAGCAGTTCAATAGCGGGAGGCAGCACAGATACGCAGTATTTT.

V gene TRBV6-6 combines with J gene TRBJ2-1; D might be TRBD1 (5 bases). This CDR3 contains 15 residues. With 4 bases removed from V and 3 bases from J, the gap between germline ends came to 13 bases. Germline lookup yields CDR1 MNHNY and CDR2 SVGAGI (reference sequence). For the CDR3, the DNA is TGTGCCAGCAGTTGGCGGACATTAGACTACAATGAGCAGTTCTTC. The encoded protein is CASSWRTLDYNEQFF.